The source of this T cell receptor (beta chain) is a study of blood T cell repertoires in COVID-19. In the study overall: Some COVID-19 samples were acute and others convalescent; all came from the United States, Italy and Spain. PBMCs, B-cell-depleted T cells, or T cells provided the cDNA or gDNA that made up the material.

In germline, CDR1 is LGHNA, CDR2 YSLEER. Trimming cost V 9 bases and J 2 bases; bases outside gene matches: 4. CDR3 length: 13 residues. Original analysis: Scientists estimated how many nucleated cells there were by amplifying reference gene primers. Only in-frame clones appear in the TCRdb table, and some are missing; sequencing was by immunoSEQ multiplex PCR. For V, J and clone size, that table is used; D and trimming come from the DNA. The top ten clones hold 1.5% to 2% of a sample with approximately 300,000 clones, approximately 85% of them seen once. There are a few counts of this clone. The sequenced sample consisted of peripheral blood. The chain uses TRBV4-3 and TRBJ2-7; 10 bases align to TRBD1. The TCR sequence derives from a woman between 50 and 59 years old with acute or convalescent COVID-19. This chain's CDR3 is CARKTGGPYEQYF. DNA of the CDR3: TGCGCCAGGAAGACAGGGGGCCCCTACGAGCAGTACTTC.